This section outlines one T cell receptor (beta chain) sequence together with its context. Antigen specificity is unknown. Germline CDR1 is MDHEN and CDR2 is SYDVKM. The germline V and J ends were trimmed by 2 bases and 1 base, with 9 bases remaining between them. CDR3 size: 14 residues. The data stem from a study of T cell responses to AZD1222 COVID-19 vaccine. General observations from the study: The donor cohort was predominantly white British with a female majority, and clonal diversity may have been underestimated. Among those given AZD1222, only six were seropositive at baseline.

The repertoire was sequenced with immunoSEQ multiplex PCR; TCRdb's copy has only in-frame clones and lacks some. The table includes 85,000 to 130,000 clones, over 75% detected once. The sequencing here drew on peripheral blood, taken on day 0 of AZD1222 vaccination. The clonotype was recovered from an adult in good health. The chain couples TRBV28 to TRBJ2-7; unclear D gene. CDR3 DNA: TGTGCCAGCAGTTTAGCGGAACCGTCCTACGAGCAGTACTTC. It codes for CASSLAEPSYEQYF.